Below, 10 T cell receptor beta chains from the same sample are listed, as sequenced in a study of blood T cell repertoires in COVID-19. The repertoire was sequenced with immunoSEQ multiplex PCR; TCRdb's copy has only in-frame clones and lacks some. The table shows around 260,000 clones, with roughly 85% occurring only once. The material sequenced was peripheral blood. The receptor source for this set is a human donor in a cohort sampled during active COVID-19.

The chain recombines TRBV9 with TRBJ1-3; possible D gene TRBD1, 6 bases. With 4 bases removed from V and 3 bases from J, the gap between germline ends came to 20 bases. CDR3 length: 17 residues. Germline V gene data show CDR1 as SGDLS and CDR2 as YYNGEE. The CDR3 here is CASSHFPGEAGGNTIYF. The CDR3 coding sequence is TGTGCCAGCAGCCACTTCCCAGGGGAAGCTGGTGGAAACACCATATATTTT.

Remarks on this clone: Distinct nucleotide sequences in the sample also encode this CDR3. The chain recombines TRBV19 with TRBJ1-5, with TRBD1 matching over 7 bases. The CDR3 spans 13 residues. J gave up 6 bases and V 5 bases, and 4 bases lay outside the gene matches. The germline V gene encodes CDR1 LNHDA and CDR2 SQIVND (reference sequence). CDR3 loop: CASSDRVGQPQHF. CDR3 nucleotides: TGTGCCAGTAGTGACAGGGTGGGTCAGCCCCAGCATTTT.

The chain employs TRBV2 and TRBJ2-5; D perhaps matches TRBD1 (6 bases). The CDR3 runs 14 residues. Germline loops: CDR1 SNHLY, CDR2 FYNNEI. With 7 bases removed from V and 6 bases from J, the gap between germline ends came to 18 bases. This chain's CDR3 is CASTSPPRGKTQYF. The CDR3 DNA reads as TGTGCCAGCACATCCCCCCCCAGGGGCAAGACCCAGTACTTC.

Here the CDR3 DNA reads TGTGCCACCTCGGCGACGGGACAGGGGTTCACAGATACGCAGTATTTT. Amino acids: CATSATGQGFTDTQYF. The V and J genes are TRBV24-1 and TRBJ2-3; 10 bases are shared with TRBD1. The CDR3 loop spans 16 amino acids. The germline CDR1 and CDR2 sequences are KGHDR and SFDVKD. Trimming at V came to 9 bases and at J to 2 bases, leaving 10 bases not matched to a gene.

The genes are TRBV7-2 and TRBJ2-2; 10 bases are a match to TRBD2. The J segment lost 6 bases and the V segment lost 5 bases, leaving 9 bases of the junction unmatched. Germline V gene lookup returns CDR1 SGHTA and CDR2 FQGNSA. The CDR3 is 16 residues long. The CDR3 loop reads CASSHSRLAGAGELFF. CDR3 sequence (DNA): TGTGCCAGCAGCCACTCGAGGCTAGCGGGAGCCGGGGAGCTGTTTTTT.

CDR3 DNA: TGTGCCTGGAGTGTAACGCAGAATACGCAGTATTTT. It specifies CAWSVTQNTQYF. The chain has TRBV30 and TRBJ2-3; no clear D gene. The V and J ends lost 0 bases and 7 bases respectively, with 8 bases between them. Germline V gives CDR1 GTSNPN, CDR2 SVGIG (reference sequence). This CDR3 is built from 12 residues.

DNA of the CDR3: TGTGCCAGCAGCCAAGTGGGGGGACAGGAGGAGGTCGAGCAGTACTTC. Translation gives CASSQVGGQEEVEQYF. The J gene is TRBJ2-7, the V gene TRBV4-2; 8 bases line up with TRBD1. V lost 1 base, J lost 6 bases, and 11 bases stayed unmatched. Germline CDR1 reads LGHNA; CDR2 reads YNFKEQ. The CDR3 runs 16 residues.

This sequence joins TRBV7-2 and TRBJ2-3, with 7 bases that match TRBD2. Germline CDR1 reads SGHTA; CDR2 reads FQGNSA. This CDR3 contains 17 residues. V lost 3 bases to trimming and J lost 4 bases; unmatched junction nucleotides: 13. CDR3 sequence reads: CASSFQGAGAAPDTQYF. DNA for the CDR3: TGTGCCAGCAGCTTCCAGGGTGCGGGAGCGGCCCCAGATACGCAGTATTTT.

This sequence joins TRBV5-1 and TRBJ2-4, with TRBD2 as a possible D gene (6 bases). V was trimmed by 3 bases and J by 0 bases, leaving 13 bases between them. Germline-derived CDR1 and CDR2 are SGHRS and YFSETQ. This CDR3 has 16 amino acids. The CDR3 is CASSSGGDSAKNIQYF. The CDR3 region has the DNA TGCGCCAGCAGCTCAGGAGGGGATTCAGCCAAAAACATTCAGTACTTC.

This clone was found once. V is TRBV10-1 and J is TRBJ2-1; D is undetermined. This CDR3 spans 13 amino acids. The V and J ends lost 4 bases and 4 bases respectively, with 8 bases between them. From germline, CDR1 is WNHNN and CDR2 SYGVQD (reference sequence). CDR3 nucleotide sequence: TGCGCCAGCAGTGCGGCAGGATACAATGAGCAGTTCTTC. The encoded protein is CASSAAGYNEQFF.